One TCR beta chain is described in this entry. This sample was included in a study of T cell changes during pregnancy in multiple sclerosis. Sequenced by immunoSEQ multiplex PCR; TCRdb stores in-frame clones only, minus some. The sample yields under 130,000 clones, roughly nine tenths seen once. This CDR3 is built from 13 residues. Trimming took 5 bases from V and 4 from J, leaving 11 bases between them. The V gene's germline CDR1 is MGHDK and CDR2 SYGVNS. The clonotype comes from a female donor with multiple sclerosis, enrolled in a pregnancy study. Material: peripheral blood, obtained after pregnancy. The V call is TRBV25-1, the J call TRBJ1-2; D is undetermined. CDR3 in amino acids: CASSRGLTYGYTF. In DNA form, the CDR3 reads TGTGCCAGCAGTCGAGGGTTGACCTATGGCTACACCTTC.